This passage covers 3 T cell receptor beta chains from one sample sequenced in a study of shared clonotypes between healthy human individuals. Profiled with immunoSEQ multiplex PCR; TCRdb holds only in-frame clones, not every one. The sample includes approximately 1,500,000 clones, approximately 98% seen only once; the top ten take roughly 0.45%. The sequenced sample was naive CD4+ T cells sorted from blood. Subset indicated: CD45RA+ positively selected. The receptors here all came from a man between 25 and 39 years old in good health.

This chain connects TRBV5-4 to TRBJ1-1; 8 bases fit TRBD1. Per the germline V gene, CDR1 is SGHNT and CDR2 is YYREEE (reference sequence). The CDR3 totals 14 residues. J gave up 6 bases and V 1 base, and 5 bases lay outside the gene matches. DNA of the CDR3: TGTGCCAGCAGCTTGCGGCAGGGGGCCCCTGAAGCTTTCTTT. Translated, it gives CASSLRQGAPEAFF.

The rearrangement links TRBV5-6 to TRBJ2-7, with TRBD2 as a possible D gene (6 bases). Per germline, CDR1 SGHDT and CDR2 YYEEEE. The CDR3 has 16 amino acids. V gave up 1 base and J gave up 2 bases, with 16 bases separating them. The DNA of the CDR3 is TGTGCCAGCAGCTTGTTTCGCGGGACGGTTCCCTACGAGCAGTACTTC. It is translated as CASSLFRGTVPYEQYF.

This chain links TRBV9 with TRBJ2-2; TRBD1 is a possible D gene (6 bases). The CDR3 consists of 15 residues. Germline V gene lookup returns CDR1 SGDLS and CDR2 YYNGEE. V lost 3 bases and J lost 3, with 12 bases in between. The CDR3 coding sequence is TGTGCCAGCAGCGCATCCGGGACACACACCGGGGAGCTGTTTTTT. The encoded protein is CASSASGTHTGELFF. The full variable domain, its missing parts supplied by reference TRBV9 and TRBJ2-2, is DSGVTQTPKHLITATGQRVTLRCSPRSGDLSVYWYQQSLDQGLQFLIQYYNGEERAKGNILERFSAQQFPDLHSELNLSSLELGDSALYFCASSASGTHTGELFFGEGSRLTVL.